This T cell receptor (beta chain) was identified during a study of control samples from healthy donors and cancer patients. This CDR3 comprises 16 residues. V was clipped by 3 bases and J by 6 bases; unmatched bases: 10. Germline V lookup: CDR1 MGHRA, CDR2 YSYEKL. Produced via immunoSEQ multiplex PCR; TCRdb's table is partial and in-frame only. The profile shows 150,000 to 200,000 clones, more than 85% of them singletons. The sequence was obtained from a woman aged 40-49 years in good health. This sequence joins TRBV4-1 and TRBJ1-5; TRBD1 matches 8 bases. Sequenced: blood. The CDR3 loop reads CASSQYDDRGSQPQHF. The CDR3 DNA follows: TGCGCCAGCAGCCAGTATGACGACAGGGGTAGTCAGCCCCAGCATTTT.